The present T cell receptor (beta chain) was sequenced within a study of cytomegalovirus exposure and HLA in healthy donors. The CDR3 contains 19 residues. Germline V gives CDR1 ENHRY, CDR2 SYGVKD. V gave up 0 bases and J gave up 7 bases, with 25 bases separating them. Only in-frame clones appear in the TCRdb table, and some are missing; sequencing was by immunoSEQ multiplex PCR. The top ten hold 1.5% to 2% of the sample, which has around 120,000 clones, around 88% seen once. The sequenced material came from PBMCs. The TCR sequence derives from a man aged 18 to 30 in good health and CMV-seronegative. V gene TRBV10-3 combines with J gene TRBJ2-4; D possibly corresponds to TRBD1 (5 bases). The CDR3 is CAISESILQGRLLGNIQYF. CDR3 nucleotide sequence: TGTGCCATCAGTGAGTCGATTCTCCAGGGTCGATTACTCGGGAACATTCAGTACTTC.